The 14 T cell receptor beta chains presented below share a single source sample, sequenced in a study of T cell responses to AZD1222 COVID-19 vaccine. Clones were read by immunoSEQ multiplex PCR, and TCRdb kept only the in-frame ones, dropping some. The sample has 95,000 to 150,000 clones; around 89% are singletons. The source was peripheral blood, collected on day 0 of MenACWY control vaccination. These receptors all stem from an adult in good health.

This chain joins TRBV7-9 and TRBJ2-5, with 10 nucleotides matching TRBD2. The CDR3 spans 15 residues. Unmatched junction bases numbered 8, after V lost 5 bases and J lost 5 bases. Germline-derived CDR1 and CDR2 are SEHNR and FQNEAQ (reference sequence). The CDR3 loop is CASSLMSGRGETQYF. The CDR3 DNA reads TGTGCCAGCAGCCTCATGAGCGGGAGGGGGGAGACCCAGTACTTC. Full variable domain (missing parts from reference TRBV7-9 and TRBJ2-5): DTGVSQNPRHKITKRGQNVTFRCDPISEHNRLYWYRQTLGQGPEFLTYFQNEAQLEKSRLLSDRFSAERPKGSFSTLEIQRTEQGDSAMYLCASSLMSGRGETQYFGPGTRLLVL.

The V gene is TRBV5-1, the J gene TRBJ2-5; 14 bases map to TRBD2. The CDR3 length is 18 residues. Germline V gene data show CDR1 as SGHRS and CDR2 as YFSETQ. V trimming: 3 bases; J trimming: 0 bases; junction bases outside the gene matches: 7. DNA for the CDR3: TGCGCCAGCAGCTGGGGGGGACTAGCGGGGGCGCACCAAGAGACCCAGTACTTC. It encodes CASSWGGLAGAHQETQYF.

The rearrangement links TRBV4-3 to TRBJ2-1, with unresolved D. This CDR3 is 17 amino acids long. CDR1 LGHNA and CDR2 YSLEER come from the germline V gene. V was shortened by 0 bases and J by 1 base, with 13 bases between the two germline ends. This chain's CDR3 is CASSQEVGLVSYNEQFF. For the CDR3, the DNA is TGCGCCAGCAGCCAAGAGGTCGGGTTGGTGTCCTACAATGAGCAGTTCTTC.

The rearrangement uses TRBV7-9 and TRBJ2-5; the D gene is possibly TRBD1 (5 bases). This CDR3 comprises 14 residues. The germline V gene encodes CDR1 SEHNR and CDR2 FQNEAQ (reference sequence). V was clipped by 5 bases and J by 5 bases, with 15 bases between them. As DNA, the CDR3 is TGTGCCAGCAGCGTCCAGGGTGCGAAGGAGACCCAGTACTTC. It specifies CASSVQGAKETQYF.

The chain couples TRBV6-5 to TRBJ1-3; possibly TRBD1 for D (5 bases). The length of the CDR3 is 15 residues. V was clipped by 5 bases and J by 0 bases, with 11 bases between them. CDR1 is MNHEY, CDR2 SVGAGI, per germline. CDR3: CASSRGMDSGNTIYF. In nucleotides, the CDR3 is TGTGCCAGCAGTAGGGGCATGGACTCTGGAAACACCATATATTTT.

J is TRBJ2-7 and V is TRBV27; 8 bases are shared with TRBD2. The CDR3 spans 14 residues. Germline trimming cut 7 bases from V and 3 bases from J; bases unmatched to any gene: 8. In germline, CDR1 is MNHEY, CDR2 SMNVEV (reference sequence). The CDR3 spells CASTQLAAGYEQYF. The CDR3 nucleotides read TGTGCCAGCACCCAACTAGCGGCAGGCTACGAGCAGTACTTC.

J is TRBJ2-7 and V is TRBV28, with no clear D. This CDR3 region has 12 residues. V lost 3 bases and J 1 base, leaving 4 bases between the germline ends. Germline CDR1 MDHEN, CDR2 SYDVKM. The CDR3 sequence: CASSFGSYEQYF. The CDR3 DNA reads TGTGCCAGCAGTTTTGGGTCCTACGAGCAGTACTTC.

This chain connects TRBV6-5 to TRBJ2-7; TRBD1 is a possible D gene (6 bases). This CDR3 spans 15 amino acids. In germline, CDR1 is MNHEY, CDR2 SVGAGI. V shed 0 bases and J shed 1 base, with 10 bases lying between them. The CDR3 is CASSYSWTESYEQYF. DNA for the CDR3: TGTGCCAGCAGTTACTCGTGGACAGAATCCTACGAGCAGTACTTC.

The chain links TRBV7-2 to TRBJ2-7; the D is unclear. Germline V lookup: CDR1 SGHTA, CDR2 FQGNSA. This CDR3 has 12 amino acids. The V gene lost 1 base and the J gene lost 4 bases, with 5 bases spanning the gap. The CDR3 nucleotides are TGTGCCAGCAGCTTAGTCGCATACGAGCAGTACTTC. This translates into CASSLVAYEQYF.

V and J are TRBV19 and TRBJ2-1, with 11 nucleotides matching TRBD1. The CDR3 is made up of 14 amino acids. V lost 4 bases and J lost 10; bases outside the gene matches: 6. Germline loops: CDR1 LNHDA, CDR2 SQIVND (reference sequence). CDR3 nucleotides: TGTGCCAGTAGTACTGGGACAGGGGGAATGGAGCAGTTCTTC. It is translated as CASSTGTGGMEQFF.

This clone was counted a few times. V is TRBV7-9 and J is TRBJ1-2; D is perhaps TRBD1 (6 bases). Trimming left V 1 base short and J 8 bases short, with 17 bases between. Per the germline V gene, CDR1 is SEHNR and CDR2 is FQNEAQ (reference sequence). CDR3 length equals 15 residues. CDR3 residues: CASSLGVAGAYGYTF. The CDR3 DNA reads TGTGCCAGCAGCTTAGGAGTGGCGGGGGCTTACGGCTACACCTTC.

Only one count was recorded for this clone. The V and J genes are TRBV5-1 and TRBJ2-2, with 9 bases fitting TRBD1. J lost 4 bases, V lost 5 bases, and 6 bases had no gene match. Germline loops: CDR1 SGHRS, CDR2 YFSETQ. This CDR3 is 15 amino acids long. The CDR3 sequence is CASRGRTGATGELFF. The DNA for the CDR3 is TGCGCCAGCAGGGGGAGGACAGGGGCCACCGGGGAGCTGTTTTTT.

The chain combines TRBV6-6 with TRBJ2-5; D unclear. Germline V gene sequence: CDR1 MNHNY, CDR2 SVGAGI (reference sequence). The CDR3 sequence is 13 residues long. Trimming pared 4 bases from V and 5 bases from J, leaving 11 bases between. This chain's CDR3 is CASSLPPGETQYF. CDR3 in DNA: TGTGCCAGCAGTTTGCCCCCCGGGGAGACCCAGTACTTC.

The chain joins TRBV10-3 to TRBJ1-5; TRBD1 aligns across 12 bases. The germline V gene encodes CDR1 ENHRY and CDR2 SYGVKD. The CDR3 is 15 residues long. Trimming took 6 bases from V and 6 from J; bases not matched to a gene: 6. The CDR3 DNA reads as TGTGCCATCAGCCCGGGACAGGGGGCAGGTCAGCCCCAGCATTTT. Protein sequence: CAISPGQGAGQPQHF.